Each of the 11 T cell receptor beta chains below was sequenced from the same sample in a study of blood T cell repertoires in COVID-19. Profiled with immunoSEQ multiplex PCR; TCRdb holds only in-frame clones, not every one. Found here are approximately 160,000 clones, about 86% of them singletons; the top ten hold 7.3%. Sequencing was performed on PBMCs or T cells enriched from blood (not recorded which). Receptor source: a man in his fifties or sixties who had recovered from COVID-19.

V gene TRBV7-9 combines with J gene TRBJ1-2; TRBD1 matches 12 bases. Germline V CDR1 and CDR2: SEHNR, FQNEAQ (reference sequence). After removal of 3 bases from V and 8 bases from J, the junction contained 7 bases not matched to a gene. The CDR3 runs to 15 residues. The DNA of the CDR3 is TGTGCCAGCAGCTTGATGGGACAGGGGGCTTACGGCTACACCTTC. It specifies CASSLMGQGAYGYTF.

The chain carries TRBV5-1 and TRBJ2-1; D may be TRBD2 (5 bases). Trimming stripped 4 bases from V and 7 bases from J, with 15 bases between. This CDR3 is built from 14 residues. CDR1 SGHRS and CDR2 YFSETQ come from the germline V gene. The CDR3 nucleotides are TGCGCCAGCAGCCCCCCTGAGGGCCTTAATGAGCAGTTCTTC. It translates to CASSPPEGLNEQFF.

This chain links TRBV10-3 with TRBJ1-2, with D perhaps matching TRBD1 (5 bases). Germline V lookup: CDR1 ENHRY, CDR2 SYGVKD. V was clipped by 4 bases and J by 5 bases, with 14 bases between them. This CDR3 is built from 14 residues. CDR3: CAISVGAGQYGYTF. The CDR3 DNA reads TGTGCCATCAGTGTAGGGGCAGGGCAATATGGCTACACCTTC.

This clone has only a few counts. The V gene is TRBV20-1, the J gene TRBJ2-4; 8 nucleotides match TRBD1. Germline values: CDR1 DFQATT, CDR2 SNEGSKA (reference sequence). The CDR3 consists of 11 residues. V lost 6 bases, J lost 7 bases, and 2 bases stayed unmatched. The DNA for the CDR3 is TGCAGTGCGCACAGGGGGAACATTCAGTACTTC. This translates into CSAHRGNIQYF.

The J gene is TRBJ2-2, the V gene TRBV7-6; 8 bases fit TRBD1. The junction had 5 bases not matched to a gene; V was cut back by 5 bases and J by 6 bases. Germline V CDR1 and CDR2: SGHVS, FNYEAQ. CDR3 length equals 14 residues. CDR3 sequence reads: CASSPGQVAGELFF. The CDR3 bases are TGTGCCAGCAGCCCGGGACAGGTCGCCGGGGAGCTGTTTTTT.

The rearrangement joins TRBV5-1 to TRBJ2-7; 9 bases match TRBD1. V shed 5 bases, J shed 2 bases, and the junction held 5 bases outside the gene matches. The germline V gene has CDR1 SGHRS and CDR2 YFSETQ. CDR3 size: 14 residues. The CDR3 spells CASSTGTGTYEQYF. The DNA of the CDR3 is TGCGCCAGCAGTACCGGGACAGGGACCTACGAGCAGTACTTC.

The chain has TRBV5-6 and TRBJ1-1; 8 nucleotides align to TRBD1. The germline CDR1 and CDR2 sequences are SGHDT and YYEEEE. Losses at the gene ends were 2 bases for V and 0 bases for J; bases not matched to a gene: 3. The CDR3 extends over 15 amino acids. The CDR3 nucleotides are TGTGCCAGCAGCTTCGCCAGGGGGCTGAACACTGAAGCTTTCTTT. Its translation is CASSFARGLNTEAFF. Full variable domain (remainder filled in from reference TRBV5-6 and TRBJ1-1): DAGVTQSPTHLIKTRGQQVTLRCSPKSGHDTVSWYQQALGQGPQFIFQYYEEEERQRGNFPDRFSGHQFPNYSSELNVNALLLGDSALYLCASSFARGLNTEAFFGQGTRLTVV.

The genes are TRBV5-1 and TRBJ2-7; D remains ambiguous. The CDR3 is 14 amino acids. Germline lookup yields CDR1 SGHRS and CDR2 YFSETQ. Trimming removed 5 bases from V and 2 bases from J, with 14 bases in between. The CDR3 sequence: CASSPNSFPYEQYF. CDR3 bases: TGCGCCAGCAGTCCGAACTCCTTCCCCTACGAGCAGTACTTC. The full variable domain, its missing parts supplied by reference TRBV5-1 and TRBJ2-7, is KAGVTQTPRYLIKTRGQQVTLSCSPISGHRSVSWYQQTPGQGLQFLFEYFSETQRNKGNFPGRFSGRQFSNSRSEMNVSTLELGDSALYLCASSPNSFPYEQYFGPGTRLTVT.

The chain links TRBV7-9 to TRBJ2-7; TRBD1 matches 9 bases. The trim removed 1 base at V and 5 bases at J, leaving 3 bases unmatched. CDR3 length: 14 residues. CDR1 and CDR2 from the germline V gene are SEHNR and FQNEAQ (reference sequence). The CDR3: CASSLGQGVNEQYF. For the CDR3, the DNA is TGTGCCAGCAGCTTAGGACAGGGGGTCAACGAGCAGTACTTC.

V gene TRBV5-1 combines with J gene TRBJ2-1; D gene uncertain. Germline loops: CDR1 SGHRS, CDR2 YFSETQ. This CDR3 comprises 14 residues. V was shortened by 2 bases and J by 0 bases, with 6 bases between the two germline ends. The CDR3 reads CASSLQSSYNEQFF. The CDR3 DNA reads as TGCGCCAGCAGCTTACAGAGCTCCTACAATGAGCAGTTCTTC.

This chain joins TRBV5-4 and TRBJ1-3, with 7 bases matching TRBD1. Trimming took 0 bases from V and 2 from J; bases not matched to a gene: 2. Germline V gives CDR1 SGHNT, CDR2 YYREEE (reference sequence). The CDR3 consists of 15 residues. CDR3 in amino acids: CASSLGQGAGNTIYF. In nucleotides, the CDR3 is TGTGCCAGCAGCTTGGGTCAGGGGGCTGGAAACACCATATATTTT.